The sequence of this T cell receptor beta chain was determined in a study of post-analysis software for immune sequencing data. The study's findings and limits: Controls had lower frequencies than patients of roughly five TRBV segments, which included TRBV5-6, TRBV5-1 and TRBV20-1.

V dropped 6 bases and J dropped 4; count of bases not matched to a gene: 5. This CDR3 is 15 amino acids long. The germline V gene encodes CDR1 MNHNS and CDR2 SASEGT. Comment on this clonotype: Antigen specificity is unknown.

Libraries were made from TCR beta cDNA, and they carried unique molecular identifiers. Via MiXCR, TCRdb re-called the PCR reads, giving one row per CDR3 protein. The sample shows about 540,000 distinct CDR3 sequences, around 36% of them seen only once. This receptor was identified in a girl aged 2 to 17 with multiple sclerosis. V gene TRBV6-1 combines with J gene TRBJ2-1; TRBD2 matches 11 bases. The sample consisted of blood. DNA for the CDR3: TGTGCCAGCAGACCGACTAGCGGGGCGTACAATGAGCAGTTCTTC. It is translated as CASRPTSGAYNEQFF.